A single T cell receptor beta chain is shown here with its context. The second PCR ran roughly 6 to 12 cycles with a sample-barcoded 5' primer and J-beta primers. TCRdb re-called the 5' RACE reads through MiXCR, storing one row per CDR3 protein. The table includes over 600,000 distinct CDR3 sequences, approximately 60% detected once. These data originate in a study of blood T cells in healthy people across ages. CDR1 and CDR2 from the germline V gene are SGHTA and FQGNSA. The CDR3 runs to 14 residues. V was shortened by 3 bases and J by 1 base, with 7 bases between the two germline ends. Input material: blood. The rearrangement links TRBV7-2 to TRBJ2-1; D is possibly TRBD1 (6 bases). The source of this sequence is a man in his forties in good health. CDR3 sequence (DNA): TGTGCCAGCAGCTTTACAGGGTCCTACAATGAGCAGTTCTTC. This encodes CASSFTGSYNEQFF.